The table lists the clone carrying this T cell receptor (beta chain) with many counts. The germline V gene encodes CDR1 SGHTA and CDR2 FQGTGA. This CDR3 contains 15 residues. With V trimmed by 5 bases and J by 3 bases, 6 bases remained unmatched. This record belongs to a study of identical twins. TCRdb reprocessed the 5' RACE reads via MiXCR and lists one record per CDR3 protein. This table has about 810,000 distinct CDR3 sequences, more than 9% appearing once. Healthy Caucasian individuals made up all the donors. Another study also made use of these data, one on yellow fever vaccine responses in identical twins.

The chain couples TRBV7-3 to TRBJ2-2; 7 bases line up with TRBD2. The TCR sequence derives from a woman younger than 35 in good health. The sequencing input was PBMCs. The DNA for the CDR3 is TGTGCCAGCAGCCCGCGGGCGGGAGACACCGGGGAGCTGTTTTTT. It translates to CASSPRAGDTGELFF.